This T cell receptor (beta chain) was retrieved from a study of T cell repertoires in cytomegalovirus infection. Background on the study: Matching HLA type and CMV infection were both indicated by public TCR beta signatures.

TCRdb re-analysed the reads in MiXCR, keeping a single row per CDR3 protein. Of 360,000 or so distinct CDR3 sequences listed, about 32% are singletons. Trimming stripped 7 bases from V and 6 bases from J, with 14 bases between. This CDR3 has 13 amino acids. The study's findings and limits: Adding up the frequency of public TCR beta families identified people who carried CMV plus the relevant HLA. Predominance within the ex vivo response was attributable to HLA-C-restricted CMV-specific TCR beta clonotypes.

In the case of this clonotype: Its antigen is not known.

The clonotype was recovered from a human donor in good health (CMV status not recorded). Some clones in this sample may be carry-over from other donors' samples. V and J are TRBV7-1 and TRBJ2-3; D is unresolved. Being an ORF, TRBV7-1 has a function that is uncertain. Here the sequenced sample was cultured PBMCs, taken from culture after CMV antigen stimulation. The CDR3 here is CASTDWFSDTQYF. In DNA, the CDR3 is TGTGCCAGCACCGACTGGTTTTCGGATACGCAGTATTTT.